Following are 5 T cell receptor beta chains from one sample sequenced in a study of cytomegalovirus exposure and HLA in healthy donors. Both 60 Vbeta primers and 13 Jbeta primers went into the PCR. Clones were sequenced by immunoSEQ multiplex PCR, and TCRdb holds only the in-frame ones, with some missing. The sample has under 110,000 clones; roughly 74% are singletons. Sequences were obtained from PBMCs. The source of these receptors is a woman aged 40 to 50 in good health and CMV-seronegative.

J is TRBJ2-7 and V is TRBV29-1; D may be TRBD1 (5 bases). The germline CDR1 and CDR2 sequences are SQVTM and ANQGSEA. The CDR3 covers 11 residues. Trimming left V 8 bases short and J 6 bases short, with 14 bases between. For the CDR3, the DNA is TGCAGCACATTACTTGGGGCCGAGCAGTACTTC. Amino acids: CSTLLGAEQYF.

The gene calls are TRBV2 and TRBJ2-3, with 7 bases aligning to TRBD1. The junction had 4 bases not matched to a gene; V was cut back by 8 bases and J by 5 bases. The CDR3 length is 12 residues. The V gene's germline CDR1 is SNHLY and CDR2 FYNNEI. CDR3 residues: CASEHRGDTQYF. CDR3 coding DNA: TGTGCCAGCGAGCACAGGGGAGATACGCAGTATTTT.

In its sample, this clone was seen once. The V and J genes are TRBV2 and TRBJ1-6; D ambiguous. CDR1 is SNHLY and CDR2 is FYNNEI in the germline V gene. V lost 6 bases and J 7 bases, leaving 7 bases between the germline ends. This CDR3 contains 12 residues. CDR3 loop: CASRALNSPLHF. For the CDR3, the DNA is TGTGCCAGCAGGGCACTAAATTCACCCCTCCACTTT.

The rearrangement links TRBV5-1 to TRBJ1-1; no clear D gene. V gave up 0 bases and J gave up 0 bases, with 9 bases separating them. Looked up from germline, CDR1 is SGHRS and CDR2 is YFSETQ. This CDR3 is 15 amino acids long. CDR3 protein: CASSLAAQMNTEAFF. As DNA, the CDR3 is TGCGCCAGCAGCTTGGCTGCCCAGATGAACACTGAAGCTTTCTTT. The whole variable domain, filled in from reference TRBV5-1 and TRBJ1-1, reads KAGVTQTPRYLIKTRGQQVTLSCSPISGHRSVSWYQQTPGQGLQFLFEYFSETQRNKGNFPGRFSGRQFSNSRSEMNVSTLELGDSALYLCASSLAAQMNTEAFFGQGTRLTVV.

J is TRBJ2-1 and V is TRBV2; TRBD2 aligns across 7 bases. Germline V gives CDR1 SNHLY, CDR2 FYNNEI. The J segment lost 8 bases and the V segment lost 7 bases, leaving 14 bases of the junction unmatched. CDR3 length: 15 amino acids. The CDR3 protein is CASKFTDRLADEQFF. The CDR3 DNA sequence: TGTGCCAGCAAGTTTACGGATCGACTAGCCGATGAGCAGTTCTTC.